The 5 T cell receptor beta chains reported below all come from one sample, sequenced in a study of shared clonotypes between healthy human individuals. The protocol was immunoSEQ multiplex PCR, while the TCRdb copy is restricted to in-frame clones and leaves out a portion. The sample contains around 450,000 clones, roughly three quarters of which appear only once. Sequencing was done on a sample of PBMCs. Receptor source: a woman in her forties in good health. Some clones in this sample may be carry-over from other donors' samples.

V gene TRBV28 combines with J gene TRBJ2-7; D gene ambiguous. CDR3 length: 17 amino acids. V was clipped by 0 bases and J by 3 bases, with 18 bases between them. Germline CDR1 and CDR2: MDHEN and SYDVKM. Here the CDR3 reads CASSLWSRRPASYEQYF. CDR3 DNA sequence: TGTGCCAGCAGTTTATGGTCCCGTCGGCCGGCCAGCTACGAGCAGTACTTC.

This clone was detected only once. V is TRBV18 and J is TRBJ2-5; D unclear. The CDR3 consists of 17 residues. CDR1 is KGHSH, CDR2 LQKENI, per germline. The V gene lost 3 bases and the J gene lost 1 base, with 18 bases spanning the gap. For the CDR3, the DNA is TGTGCCAGCTCACCGAGACCTGCGTCGGGTCGCCAAGAGACCCAGTACTTC. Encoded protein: CASSPRPASGRQETQYF.

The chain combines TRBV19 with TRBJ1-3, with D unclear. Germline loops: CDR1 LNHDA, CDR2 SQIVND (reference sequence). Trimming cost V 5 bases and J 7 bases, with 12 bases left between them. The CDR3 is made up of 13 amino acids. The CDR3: CASSAGMRNTIYF. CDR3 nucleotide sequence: TGTGCCAGTAGTGCCGGGATGCGGAACACCATATATTTT.

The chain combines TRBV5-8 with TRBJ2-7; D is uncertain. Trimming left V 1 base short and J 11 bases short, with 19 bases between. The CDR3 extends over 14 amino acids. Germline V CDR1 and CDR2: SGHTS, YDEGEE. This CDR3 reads CASSLTGLRELKYF. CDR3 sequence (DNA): TGTGCCAGCAGCTTGACGGGCCTGCGTGAGTTGAAGTACTTC.

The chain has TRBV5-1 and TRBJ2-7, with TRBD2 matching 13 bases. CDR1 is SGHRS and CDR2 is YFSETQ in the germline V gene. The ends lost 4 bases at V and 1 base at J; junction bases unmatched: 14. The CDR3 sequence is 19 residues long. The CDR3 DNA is TGCGCCAGCAGCCTCGGGCCGGGACTAGCGGGACTCGATTCCTACGAGCAGTACTTC. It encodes CASSLGPGLAGLDSYEQYF.